Listed here is a single TCR beta chain. Attachment of unique molecular identifiers to individual cDNA molecules was performed. TCRdb reanalysed the 5' RACE reads using MiXCR and keeps one entry per CDR3 protein. The table has about 30,000 distinct CDR3 sequences, around 6.6% seen once. This record belongs to a study of early T cells in non-severe SARS-CoV-2 infection. Whole-study context: Alpha and beta chains were unpaired, from unsorted whole-blood bulk RNA.

CDR3 length equals 14 residues. With 3 bases removed from V and 4 bases from J, the gap between germline ends came to 13 bases. Germline-derived CDR1 and CDR2 are MNHEY and SVGAGI. V is TRBV6-5 and J is TRBJ2-7; D gene ambiguous. The source is an adult who was a healthcare worker with PCR-confirmed SARS-CoV-2 infection or an uninfected control (not recorded which). Sequenced input: whole blood. Written as DNA, the CDR3 is TGTGCCAGCAGTTATCAGGCCGGCTCTTACGAGCAGTACTTC. Translation: CASSYQAGSYEQYF.